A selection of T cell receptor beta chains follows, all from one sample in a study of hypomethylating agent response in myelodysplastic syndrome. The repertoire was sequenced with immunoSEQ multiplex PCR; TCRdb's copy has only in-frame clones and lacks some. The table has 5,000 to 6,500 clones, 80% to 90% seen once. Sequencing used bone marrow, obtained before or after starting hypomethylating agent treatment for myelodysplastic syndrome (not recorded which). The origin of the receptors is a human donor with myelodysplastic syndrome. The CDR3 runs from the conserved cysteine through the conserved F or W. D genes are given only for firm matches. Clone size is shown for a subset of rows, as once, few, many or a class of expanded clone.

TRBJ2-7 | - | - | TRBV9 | CASSPGGGDSSYEQYF | TGTGCCAGCAGCCCGGGAGGGGGGGACAGCAGTTACGAGCAGTACTTC
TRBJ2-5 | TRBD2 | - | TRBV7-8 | CASSGQSGSPTLRQYF | TGTGCCAGCAGCGGGCAAAGCGGGAGCCCCACCCTAAGGCAGTACTTC
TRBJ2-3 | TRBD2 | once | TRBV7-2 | CASSLPRLAGARGDTQYF | TGTGCCAGCAGCTTGCCGAGACTAGCGGGGGCCCGTGGCGATACGCAGTATTTT
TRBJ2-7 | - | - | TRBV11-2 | CASSASTYEQYF | TGTGCCAGCAGCGCGTCTACCTACGAGCAGTACTTC
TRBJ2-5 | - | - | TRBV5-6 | CASSPGPMWETQYF | TGTGCCAGCAGCCCGGGGCCGATGTGGGAGACCCAGTACTTC